This is a list of T cell receptor beta chains from one sample in a study of CD4 T cells in relation to SARS-CoV-2 and coronaviruses. Only in-frame clones appear in the TCRdb table, and some are missing; sequencing was by immunoSEQ multiplex PCR. The sample carries some 22,000 clones, roughly 62% recorded once. Their antigen targets remain unknown. Source material: CD4+ T cells from PBMCs, cultured in vitro. The receptors were gathered from a human donor in good health. Both conserved end residues are part of each CDR3.

TRBJ2-5,TRBV18,CASSLGEKETQYF
TRBJ2-7,TRBV7-3,CASSLTASTEQYF
TRBJ1-2,TRBV7-2,CASSPQGVYGYTF
TRBJ2-3,TRBV12-3/TRBV12-4,CASLSEGSRTQYF
TRBJ1-5,TRBV28,CASSGGTVALQPQHF
TRBJ1-4,TRBV6-5,CATRASGGEKLFF
TRBJ1-5,TRBV6-2/TRBV6-3,CASSYSPGSLVSQHF
TRBJ2-7,TRBV29-1,CSAPGYEQYF
TRBJ2-5,TRBV2,CAGSRYGETQYF
TRBJ2-1,TRBV6-1,CASSEWGGQGEQFF
TRBJ1-4,TRBV5-5,CASSLAGGDDEKLFF
TRBJ2-2,TRBV6-6,CASSTDRTGELFF
TRBJ2-3,TRBV2,CASWNGDSTDTQYF
TRBJ1-4,TRBV12-3/TRBV12-4,CASSSGVGEKLFF
TRBJ1-2,TRBV3-1/TRBV3-2,CASSQRGGYGYTF
TRBJ2-7,TRBV7-3,CASSPYLAREQYF
TRBJ2-1,TRBV19,CASSIVGQGVSYEQFF
TRBJ2-5,TRBV27,CASSPLPRYQETQYF